This T cell receptor beta chain was recorded in a study of blood T cells in healthy people across ages. It was with a sample-barcoded 5' primer and a J-beta primer mix that a second PCR of about 6 to 11 cycles was run. Through a template-switch adaptor with 12 random nucleotides, each cDNA molecule received a tag. TCRdb redid the calling of the 5' RACE reads with MiXCR, one entry per CDR3 protein. Among around 320,000 distinct CDR3 sequences listed, 25% to 30% were seen once. With 1 base removed from V and 3 bases from J, the gap between germline ends came to 15 bases. From germline, CDR1 is SEHNR and CDR2 FQNEAQ (reference sequence). This CDR3 is built from 16 residues.

The chain carries TRBV7-9 and TRBJ1-2; D gene unclear. The source of this sequence is a woman aged 70-85 years in good health. The sequenced sample was blood. The CDR3: CASSLVQASLYYGYTF. The CDR3 nucleotides read TGTGCCAGCAGCTTAGTTCAGGCAAGCCTTTACTATGGCTACACCTTC.